This paragraph covers one T cell receptor (beta chain) sequence. This table comes from immunoSEQ multiplex PCR, and its TCRdb copy is limited to in-frame clones, with some not included. The sample shows 250,000 to 300,000 clones, roughly 90% of them seen only once. This record belongs to a study of blood T cell repertoires in COVID-19. The germline gives CDR1 MDHEN, CDR2 SYDVKM. Deletions cut 5 bases from V and 1 base from J, with 17 bases between. This CDR3 is 16 amino acids long. V gene TRBV28 combines with J gene TRBJ1-2; no clear D. Sequenced material: peripheral blood. The receptor's source is a woman under 40 with COVID-19, enrolled during active disease. CDR3 nucleotides: TGTGCCAGCAGTCAAGGAAAGGTAGACTATAACTATGGCTACACCTTC. This translates into CASSQGKVDYNYGYTF.